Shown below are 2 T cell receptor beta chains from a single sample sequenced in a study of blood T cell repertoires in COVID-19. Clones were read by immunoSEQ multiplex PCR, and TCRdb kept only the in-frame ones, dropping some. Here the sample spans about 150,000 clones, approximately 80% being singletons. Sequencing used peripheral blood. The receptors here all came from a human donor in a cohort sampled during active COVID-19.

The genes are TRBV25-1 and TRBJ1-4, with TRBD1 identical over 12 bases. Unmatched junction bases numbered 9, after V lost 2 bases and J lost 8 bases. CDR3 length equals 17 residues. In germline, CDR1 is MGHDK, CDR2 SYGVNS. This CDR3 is CASSEPRVGTGGEKLFF. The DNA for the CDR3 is TGTGCCAGCAGTGAACCCCGTGTGGGGACAGGGGGCGAAAAACTGTTTTTT.

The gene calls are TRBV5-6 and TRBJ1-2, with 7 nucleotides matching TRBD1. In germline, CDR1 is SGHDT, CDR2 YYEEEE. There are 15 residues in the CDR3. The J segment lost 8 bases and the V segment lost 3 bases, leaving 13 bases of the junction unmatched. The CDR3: CASSSTNRGSGGYTF. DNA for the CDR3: TGTGCCAGCAGCTCGACTAACAGGGGATCGGGGGGCTACACCTTC. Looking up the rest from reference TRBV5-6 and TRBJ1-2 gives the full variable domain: DAGVTQSPTHLIKTRGQQVTLRCSPKSGHDTVSWYQQALGQGPQFIFQYYEEEERQRGNFPDRFSGHQFPNYSSELNVNALLLGDSALYLCASSSTNRGSGGYTFGSGTRLTVV.